This TCR beta chain appears in the sequencing data of a study of T-cell reconstitution after alpha-beta-depleted transplantation in children. The sample holds a few counts of this clonotype. This CDR3 has 16 residues. V dropped 0 bases and J dropped 0; count of bases not matched to a gene: 2. Per germline, CDR1 MNHEY and CDR2 SVGEGT. Unique molecular identifiers were incorporated when the TCRbeta library was constructed. TCRdb redid the calling of the PCR reads with MiXCR, one entry per CDR3 protein. Found here are around 530,000 distinct CDR3 sequences, approximately 30% of them singletons; the top ten hold about 2.3%.

The material was PBMCs from the stem cell graft donor, obtained from the stem cell graft. The origin of this receptor is a human donor who donated a stem cell graft to a child with aplastic anemia. V usage is TRBV6-2 or TRBV6-3 and J usage is TRBJ1-1; 9 bases fit TRBD1. The CDR3 DNA sequence: TGTGCCAGCAGTTACTCGAGGGACAGGGTGAACACTGAAGCTTTCTTT. Its protein product is CASSYSRDRVNTEAFF.